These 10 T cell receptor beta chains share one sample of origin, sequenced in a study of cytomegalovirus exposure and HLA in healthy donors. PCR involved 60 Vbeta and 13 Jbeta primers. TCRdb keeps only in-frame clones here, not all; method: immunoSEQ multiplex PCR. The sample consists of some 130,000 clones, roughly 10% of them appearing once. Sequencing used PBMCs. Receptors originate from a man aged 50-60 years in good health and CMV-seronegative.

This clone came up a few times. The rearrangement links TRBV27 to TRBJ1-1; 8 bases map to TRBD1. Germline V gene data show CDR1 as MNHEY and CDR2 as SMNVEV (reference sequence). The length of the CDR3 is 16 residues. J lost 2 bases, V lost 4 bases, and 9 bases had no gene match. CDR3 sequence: CASSSFLGTGNTEAFF. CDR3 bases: TGTGCCAGCAGTTCCTTTCTGGGGACAGGAAACACTGAAGCTTTCTTT.

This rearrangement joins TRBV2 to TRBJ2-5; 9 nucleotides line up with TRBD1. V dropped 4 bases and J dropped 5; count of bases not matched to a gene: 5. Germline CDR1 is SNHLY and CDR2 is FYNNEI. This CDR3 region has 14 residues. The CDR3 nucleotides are TGTGCCAGCAGTGCACAGGGGGCGGGTGAGACCCAGTACTTC. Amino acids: CASSAQGAGETQYF.

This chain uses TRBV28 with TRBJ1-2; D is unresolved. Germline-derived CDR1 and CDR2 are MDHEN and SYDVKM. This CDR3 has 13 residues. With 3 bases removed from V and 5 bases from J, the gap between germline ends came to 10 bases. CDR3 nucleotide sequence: TGTGCCAGCAGTTTCACTAGGAGGTATGGCTACACCTTC. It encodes CASSFTRRYGYTF.

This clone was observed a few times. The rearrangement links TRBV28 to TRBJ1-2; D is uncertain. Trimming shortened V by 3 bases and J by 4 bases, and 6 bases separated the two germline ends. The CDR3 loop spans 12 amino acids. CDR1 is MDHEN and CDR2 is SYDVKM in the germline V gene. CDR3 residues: CASSFYSYGYTF. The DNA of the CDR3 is TGTGCCAGCAGTTTCTACAGCTATGGCTACACCTTC.

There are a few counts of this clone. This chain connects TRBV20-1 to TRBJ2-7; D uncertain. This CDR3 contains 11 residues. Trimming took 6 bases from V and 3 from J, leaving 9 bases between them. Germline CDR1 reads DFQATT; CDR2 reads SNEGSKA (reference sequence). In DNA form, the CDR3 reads TGCAGTGCCGGTAGTGGCTACGAGCAGTACTTC. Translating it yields CSAGSGYEQYF.

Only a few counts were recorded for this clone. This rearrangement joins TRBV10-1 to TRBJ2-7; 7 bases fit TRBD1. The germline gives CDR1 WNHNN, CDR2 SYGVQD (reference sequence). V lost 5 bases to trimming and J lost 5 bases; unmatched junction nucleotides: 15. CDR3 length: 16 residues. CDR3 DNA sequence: TGCGCCAGCAGTAAAACCTCCACGACAGGGATTGACGAGCAGTACTTC. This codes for CASSKTSTTGIDEQYF.

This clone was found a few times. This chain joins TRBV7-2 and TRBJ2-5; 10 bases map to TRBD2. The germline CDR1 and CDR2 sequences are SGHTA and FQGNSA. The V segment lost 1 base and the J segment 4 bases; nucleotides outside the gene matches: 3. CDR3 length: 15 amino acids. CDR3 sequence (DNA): TGTGCCAGCAGCTTAGATAGCGGGAGGTTAGAGACCCAGTACTTC. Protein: CASSLDSGRLETQYF.

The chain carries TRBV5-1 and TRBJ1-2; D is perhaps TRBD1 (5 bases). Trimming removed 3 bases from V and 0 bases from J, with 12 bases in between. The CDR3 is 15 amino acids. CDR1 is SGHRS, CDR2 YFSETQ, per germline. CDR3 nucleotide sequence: TGCGCCAGCAGCTCCACAGGATCTGCTAACTATGGCTACACCTTC. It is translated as CASSSTGSANYGYTF.

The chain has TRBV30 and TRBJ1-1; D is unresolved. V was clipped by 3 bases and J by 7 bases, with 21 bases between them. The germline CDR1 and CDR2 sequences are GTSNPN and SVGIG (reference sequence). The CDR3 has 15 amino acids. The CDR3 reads CAWSPLGWENFEAFF. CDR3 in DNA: TGTGCCTGGAGCCCATTAGGTTGGGAGAATTTTGAAGCTTTCTTT.

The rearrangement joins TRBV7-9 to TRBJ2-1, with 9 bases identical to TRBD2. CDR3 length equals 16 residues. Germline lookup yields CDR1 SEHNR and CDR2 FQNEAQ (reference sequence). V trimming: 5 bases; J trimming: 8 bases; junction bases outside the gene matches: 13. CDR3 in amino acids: CASSILQVAGGDEQFF. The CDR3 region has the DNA TGTGCCAGCAGCATCCTCCAGGTCGCGGGAGGGGATGAGCAGTTCTTC.